The 14 T cell receptor beta chains below come from one sample, sequenced in a study of Graves' ophthalmopathy and Graves' hyperthyroidism. RNA transcripts provided the template for amplifying TCR beta CDR3 regions. RT-PCR was first run with HTBI primers, then multiplex PCR in a second round. TCRdb re-analysed the multiplex PCR reads in MiXCR, keeping a single row per CDR3 protein. This sample yields more than 1,000,000 distinct CDR3 sequences, of which roughly two fifths are seen a single time; over 8.5% belongs to the top ten. Material for sequencing was peripheral blood or thyroid tissue (not recorded which). The receptor set was obtained from an adult man with Graves' hyperthyroidism.

This chain uses TRBV9 with TRBJ1-2; D is undetermined. Trimming pared 0 bases from V and 13 bases from J, leaving 16 bases between. From germline, CDR1 is SGDLS and CDR2 YYNGEE. This CDR3 is 13 amino acids long. The CDR3 loop reads CASSVETYSLGTF. Here the CDR3 DNA reads TGTGCCAGCAGCGTAGAGACATACAGCTTAGGCACCTTC.

The chain joins TRBV15 to TRBJ2-2; D might be TRBD1 (5 bases). Trimming removed 5 bases at V and 0 bases at J, with 7 bases between. CDR3 size: 14 residues. Germline CDR1 and CDR2: LNHNV and YYDKDF (reference sequence). CDR3 DNA: TGTGCCACCAGCCAGGGTCCGAACACCGGGGAGCTGTTTTTT. This sequence encodes CATSQGPNTGELFF.

The V gene is TRBV19, the J gene TRBJ1-5; possibly TRBD1 for D (5 bases). The V and J ends lost 5 bases and 2 bases respectively, with 16 bases between them. Germline CDR1 and CDR2: LNHDA and SQIVND (reference sequence). The CDR3 runs 16 residues. The CDR3 loop reads CASSPRAGRGNQPQHF. The CDR3 DNA reads as TGTGCCAGTAGTCCCCGGGCGGGCAGGGGCAATCAGCCCCAGCATTTT.

The CDR3 DNA follows: TGTGCCAGCAGCCTCCAGGGGGCTGGTCTTAACACTGAAGCTTTCTTT. Translating it yields CASSLQGAGLNTEAFF. This rearrangement joins TRBV7-9 to TRBJ1-1, with 8 bases that match TRBD1. V shed 5 bases, J shed 2 bases, and the junction held 10 bases outside the gene matches. Germline V CDR1 and CDR2: SEHNR, FQNEAQ (reference sequence). The length of the CDR3 is 16 residues.

This clonotype was seen a handful of times. The chain uses TRBV20-1 and TRBJ2-2; D is possibly TRBD1 or TRBD2 (5 bases each). This CDR3 contains 13 residues. Germline V gene sequence: CDR1 DFQATT, CDR2 SNEGSKA (reference sequence). V dropped 5 bases and J dropped 7 bases, with 14 bases sitting between them. DNA of the CDR3: TGCAGTGCTTACGGGGCTCAGTTCGGGGAGCTGTTTTTT. It is translated as CSAYGAQFGELFF.

V and J are TRBV29-1 and TRBJ1-5; no clear D gene. The CDR3 has 12 amino acids. Trimming stripped 6 bases from V and 2 bases from J, with 8 bases between. CDR1 and CDR2 (germline): SQVTM, ANQGSEA. As DNA, the CDR3 is TGCAGCGTCCCTCAGGGCAATCAGCCCCAGCATTTT. Translated: CSVPQGNQPQHF.

The chain is built from TRBV12-3 or TRBV12-4 and TRBJ2-7; 8 positions match TRBD1. V dropped 3 bases and J dropped 0; count of bases not matched to a gene: 4. The CDR3 covers 15 residues. The CDR3 region is CASSFGQGYSYEQYF. CDR3 coding DNA: TGTGCCAGCAGTTTTGGACAGGGATACTCCTACGAGCAGTACTTC.

This clonotype was picked up many times. The rearrangement links TRBV6-5 to TRBJ2-7; D is ambiguous. Germline V gene lookup returns CDR1 MNHEY and CDR2 SVGAGI. The CDR3 is 14 residues long. Trimming removed 0 bases at V and 0 bases at J, with 6 bases between. The CDR3 here is CASSYSRSSYEQYF. Here the CDR3 DNA reads TGTGCCAGCAGTTACTCCCGGAGCTCCTACGAGCAGTACTTC.

This clonotype was seen ten or more times. The chain links TRBV25-1 to TRBJ1-2; no firm D call. Germline CDR1 reads MGHDK; CDR2 reads SYGVNS. The CDR3 totals 12 residues. Trimming left V 3 bases short and J 7 bases short, with 9 bases between. The CDR3 here is CASSDAWGGYTF. CDR3 coding DNA: TGTGCCAGCAGTGACGCTTGGGGTGGCTACACCTTC.

Of note for this clonotype: The junction departs from germline at one end; a sequencing error may be responsible. V and J are TRBV10-3 and TRBJ2-7; D unclear. The CDR3 sequence is 13 residues long. From germline, CDR1 is ENHRY and CDR2 SYGVKD. CDR3 region: CASSYTELSEQYF. The CDR3 DNA follows: TGTGCCAGCAGTTACACCGAGCTCTCCGAGCAGTACTTC.

Ten or more counts support this clonotype. The genes are TRBV5-1 and TRBJ1-1; perhaps TRBD1 as D (6 bases). Germline CDR1 reads SGHRS; CDR2 reads YFSETQ. Trimming cost V 4 bases and J 8 bases, with 18 bases left between them. The CDR3 is made up of 14 amino acids. CDR3 nucleotides: TGCGCCAGCAGCCAGCACACAGGACAGTGGGAAGCTTTCTTT. It codes for CASSQHTGQWEAFF.

Only one count was recorded for this clonotype. The chain combines TRBV25-1 with TRBJ2-5; the D is unclear. V gave up 10 bases and J gave up 5 bases, with 17 bases separating them. The CDR3 totals 13 residues. Germline loops: CDR1 MGHDK, CDR2 SYGVNS. CDR3 DNA sequence: TGTGCCACCTCGTCCGTTGGTGGGGAGACCCAGTACTTC. Residues: CATSSVGGETQYF.

At least ten counts were recorded for this clonotype. The gene calls are TRBV7-8 and TRBJ2-5, with 10 nucleotides matching TRBD2. This CDR3 comprises 16 residues. The germline CDR1 and CDR2 sequences are SGHVS and FQNEAQ. V was pared by 5 bases and J by 3 bases, with 9 bases of the junction left unmatched. CDR3 residues: CASSPRTTSGKETQYF. The DNA for the CDR3 is TGTGCCAGCAGCCCTAGAACTACTAGCGGGAAAGAGACCCAGTACTTC.

The chain employs TRBV11-2 and TRBJ1-3, with no clear D. The germline CDR1 and CDR2 sequences are SGHAT and FQNNGV. V lost 1 base, J lost 5 bases, and 12 bases lay in between. The CDR3 runs 15 residues. This CDR3 reads CASSLGPTSRNTIYF. The CDR3 DNA reads as TGTGCCAGCAGCTTAGGACCAACCTCCAGAAACACCATATATTTT. The whole variable domain, remainder taken from reference TRBV11-2 and TRBJ1-3, is EAGVAQSPRYKIIEKRQSVAFWCNPISGHATLYWYQQILGQGPKLLIQFQNNGVVDDSQLPKDRFSAERLKGVDSTLKIQPAKLEDSAVYLCASSLGPTSRNTIYFGEGSWLTVV.